Below, one T cell receptor (beta chain) is given with its context. The CDR3 is 13 amino acids. V shed 8 bases and J 4 bases; nucleotides not matched to a gene: 5. From germline, CDR1 is SNHLY and CDR2 FYNNEI. These data are taken from a study of blood T cell repertoires in COVID-19. Turning to the study itself: COVID-19 samples, acute and convalescent, were from the United States, Italy and Spain. Sample material is recorded as cDNA or gDNA derived from T cells, B-cell-depleted T cells, or PBMCs.

As processed by the authors: Estimation of nucleated cell counts was performed using reference gene primer amplification. Measured with immunoSEQ multiplex PCR; TCRdb has only the in-frame clones, and not every one. The V and J calls and clone size were taken over from that table, and D and trimming were inferred from the DNA. The sample carries roughly 86,000 clones, about four fifths recorded once. What was sequenced was peripheral blood. V and J are TRBV2 and TRBJ1-5, with 7 positions matching TRBD1. This clonotype was sampled from a woman in her 70s with acute or convalescent COVID-19. For the CDR3, the DNA is TGTGCCAGCGCAGGGGGATATAATCAGCCCCAGCATTTT. Residues: CASAGGYNQPQHF.